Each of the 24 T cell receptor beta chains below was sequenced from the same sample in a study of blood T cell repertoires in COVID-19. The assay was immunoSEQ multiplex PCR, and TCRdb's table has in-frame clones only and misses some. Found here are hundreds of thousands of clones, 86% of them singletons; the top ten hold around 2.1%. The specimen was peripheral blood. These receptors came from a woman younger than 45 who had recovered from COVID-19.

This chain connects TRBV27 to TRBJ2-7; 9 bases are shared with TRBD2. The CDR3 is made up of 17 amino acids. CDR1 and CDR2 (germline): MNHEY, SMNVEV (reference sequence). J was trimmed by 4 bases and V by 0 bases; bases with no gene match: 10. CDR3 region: CASSLSGTREGLYEQYF. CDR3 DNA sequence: TGTGCCAGCAGTTTATCGGGGACGCGGGAGGGCCTTTACGAGCAGTACTTC.

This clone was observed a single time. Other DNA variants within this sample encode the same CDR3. This CDR3 reads CASSLVGGSSTDTQYF. CDR3 sequence (DNA): TGTGCCAGCAGCTTAGTCGGCGGATCAAGCACAGATACGCAGTATTTT. The rearrangement uses TRBV7-2 and TRBJ2-3; D uncertain. V dropped 1 base and J dropped 0 bases, with 11 bases sitting between them. Germline-derived CDR1 and CDR2 are SGHTA and FQGNSA. The CDR3 length is 16 residues.

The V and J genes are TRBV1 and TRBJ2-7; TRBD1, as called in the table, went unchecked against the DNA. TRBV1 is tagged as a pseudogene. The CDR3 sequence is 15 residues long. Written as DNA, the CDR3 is TGCACCAGCAGCCAGAGAAGACAGGGGGCCTACGAGCAGTACTTC. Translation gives CTSSQRRQGAYEQYF.

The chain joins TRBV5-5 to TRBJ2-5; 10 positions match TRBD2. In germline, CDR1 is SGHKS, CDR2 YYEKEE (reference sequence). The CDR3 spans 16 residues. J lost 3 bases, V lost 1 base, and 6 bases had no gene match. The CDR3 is CASSLWSGGAKETQYF. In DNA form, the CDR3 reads TGTGCCAGCAGCTTGTGGAGCGGGGGGGCTAAAGAGACCCAGTACTTC.

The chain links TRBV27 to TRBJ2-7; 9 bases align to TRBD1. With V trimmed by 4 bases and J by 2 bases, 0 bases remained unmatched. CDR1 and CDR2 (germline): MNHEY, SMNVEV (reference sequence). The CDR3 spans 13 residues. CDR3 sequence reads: CASSWTGAYEQYF. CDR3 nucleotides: TGTGCCAGCAGTTGGACAGGGGCCTACGAGCAGTACTTC.

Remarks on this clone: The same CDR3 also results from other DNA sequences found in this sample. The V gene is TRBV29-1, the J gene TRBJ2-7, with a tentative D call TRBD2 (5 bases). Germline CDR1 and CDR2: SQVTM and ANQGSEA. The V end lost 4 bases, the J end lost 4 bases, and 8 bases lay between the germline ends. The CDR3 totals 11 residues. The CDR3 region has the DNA TGCAGCGTTGTTCGCGGGTACGAGCAGTACTTC. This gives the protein CSVVRGYEQYF.

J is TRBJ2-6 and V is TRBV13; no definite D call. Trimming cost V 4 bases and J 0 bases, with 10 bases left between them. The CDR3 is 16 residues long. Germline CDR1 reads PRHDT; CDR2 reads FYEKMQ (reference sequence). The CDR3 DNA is TGTGCCAGCAGCTCCCAGAGGAGCTCTGGGGCCAACGTCCTGACTTTC. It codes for CASSSQRSSGANVLTF.

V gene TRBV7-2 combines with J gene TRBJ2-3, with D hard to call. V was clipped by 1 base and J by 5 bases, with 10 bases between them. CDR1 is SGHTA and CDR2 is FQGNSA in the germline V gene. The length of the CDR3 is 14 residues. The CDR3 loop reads CASSLGSSGDTQYF. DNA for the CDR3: TGTGCCAGCAGCTTAGGATCCTCGGGAGATACGCAGTATTTT.

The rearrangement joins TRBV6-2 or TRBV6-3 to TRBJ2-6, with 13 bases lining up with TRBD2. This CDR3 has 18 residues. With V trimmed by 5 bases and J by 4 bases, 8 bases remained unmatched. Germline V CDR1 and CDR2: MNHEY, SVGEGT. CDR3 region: CASSRTSGSGSGANVLTF. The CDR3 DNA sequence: TGTGCCAGCAGTAGGACTAGCGGGAGTGGATCGGGGGCCAACGTCCTGACTTTC.

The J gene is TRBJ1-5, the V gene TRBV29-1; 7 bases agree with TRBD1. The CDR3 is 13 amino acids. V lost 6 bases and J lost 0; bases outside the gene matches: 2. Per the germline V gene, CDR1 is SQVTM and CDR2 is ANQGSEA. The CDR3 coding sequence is TGCAGCGTCCGGGACAGTAGCAATCAGCCCCAGCATTTT. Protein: CSVRDSSNQPQHF. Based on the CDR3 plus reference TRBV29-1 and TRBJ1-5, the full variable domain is SAVISQKPSRDICQRGTSLTIQCQVDSQVTMMFWYRQQPGQSLTLIATANQGSEATYESGFVIDKFPISRPNLTFSTLTVSNMSPEDSSIYLCSVRDSSNQPQHFGDGTRLSIL.

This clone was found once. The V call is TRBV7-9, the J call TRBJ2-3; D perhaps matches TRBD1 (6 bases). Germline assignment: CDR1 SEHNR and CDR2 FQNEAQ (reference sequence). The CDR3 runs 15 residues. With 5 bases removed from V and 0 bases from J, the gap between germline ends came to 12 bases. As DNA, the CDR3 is TGTGCCAGCAGCGACGGGACACCAAGCACAGATACGCAGTATTTT. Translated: CASSDGTPSTDTQYF.

CDR3 sequence reads: CASSIAAGTSAADTQYF. The DNA for the CDR3 is TGTGCCAGTAGTATAGCAGCCGGGACTAGCGCTGCAGATACGCAGTATTTT. The chain has TRBV19 and TRBJ2-3; TRBD2 agrees at 10 bases. The germline CDR1 and CDR2 sequences are LNHDA and SQIVND (reference sequence). V lost 1 base, J lost 4 bases, and 8 bases stayed unmatched. The length of the CDR3 is 17 residues.

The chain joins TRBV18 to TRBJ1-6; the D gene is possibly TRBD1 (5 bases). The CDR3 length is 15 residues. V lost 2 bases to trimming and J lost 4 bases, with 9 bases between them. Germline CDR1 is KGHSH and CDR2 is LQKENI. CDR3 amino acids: CASSPVTEYNSPLHF. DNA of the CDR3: TGTGCCAGCTCACCAGTGACAGAATATAATTCACCCCTCCACTTT. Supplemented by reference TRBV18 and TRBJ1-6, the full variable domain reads NAGVMQNPRHLVRRRGQEARLRCSPMKGHSHVYWYRQLPEEGLKFMVYLQKENIIDESGMPKERFSAEFPKEGPSILRIQQVVRGDSAAYFCASSPVTEYNSPLHFGNGTRLTVT.

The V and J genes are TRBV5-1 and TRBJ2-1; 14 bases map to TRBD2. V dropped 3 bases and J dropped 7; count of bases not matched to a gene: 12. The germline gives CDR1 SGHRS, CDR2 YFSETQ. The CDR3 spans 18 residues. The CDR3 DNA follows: TGCGCCAGCAGCTCACCAAAGGAGGGACTAGCGGGAGATAATGAGCAGTTCTTC. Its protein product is CASSSPKEGLAGDNEQFF. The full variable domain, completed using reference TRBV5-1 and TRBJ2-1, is KAGVTQTPRYLIKTRGQQVTLSCSPISGHRSVSWYQQTPGQGLQFLFEYFSETQRNKGNFPGRFSGRQFSNSRSEMNVSTLELGDSALYLCASSSPKEGLAGDNEQFFGPGTRLTVL.

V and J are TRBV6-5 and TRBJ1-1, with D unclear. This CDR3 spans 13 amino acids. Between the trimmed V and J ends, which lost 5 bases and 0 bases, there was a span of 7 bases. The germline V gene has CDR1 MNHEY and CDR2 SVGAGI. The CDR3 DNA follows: TGTGCCAGCAGTCCGCGGTTGAACACTGAAGCTTTCTTT. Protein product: CASSPRLNTEAFF.

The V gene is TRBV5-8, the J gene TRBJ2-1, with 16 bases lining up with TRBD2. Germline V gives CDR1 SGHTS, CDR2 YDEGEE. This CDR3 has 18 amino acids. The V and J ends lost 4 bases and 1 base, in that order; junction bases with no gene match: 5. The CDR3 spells CASSPGGLAGGSYNEQFF. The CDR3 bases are TGTGCCAGCAGCCCCGGGGGACTAGCGGGGGGGTCCTACAATGAGCAGTTCTTC.

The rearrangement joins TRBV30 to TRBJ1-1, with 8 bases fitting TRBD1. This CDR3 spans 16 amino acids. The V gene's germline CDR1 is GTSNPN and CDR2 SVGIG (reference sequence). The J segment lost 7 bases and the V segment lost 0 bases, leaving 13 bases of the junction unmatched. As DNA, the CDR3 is TGTGCCTGGAGTGTGGTCTCAAGCAGGGGGCGAGGTGAAGCTTTCTTT. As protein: CAWSVVSSRGRGEAFF.

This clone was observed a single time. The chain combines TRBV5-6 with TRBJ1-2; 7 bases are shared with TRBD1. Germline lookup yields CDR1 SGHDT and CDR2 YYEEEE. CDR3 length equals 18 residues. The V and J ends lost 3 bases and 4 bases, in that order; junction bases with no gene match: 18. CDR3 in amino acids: CASSSPALRQGLSYGYTF. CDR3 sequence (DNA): TGTGCCAGCAGCTCCCCGGCCCTCAGACAGGGCCTAAGCTATGGCTACACCTTC.

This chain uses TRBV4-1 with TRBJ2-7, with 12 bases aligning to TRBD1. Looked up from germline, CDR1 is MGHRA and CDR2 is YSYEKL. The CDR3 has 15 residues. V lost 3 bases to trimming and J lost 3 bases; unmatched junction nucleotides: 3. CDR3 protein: CASSHGTGGGYEQYF. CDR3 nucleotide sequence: TGCGCCAGCAGCCACGGGACAGGGGGCGGCTACGAGCAGTACTTC.

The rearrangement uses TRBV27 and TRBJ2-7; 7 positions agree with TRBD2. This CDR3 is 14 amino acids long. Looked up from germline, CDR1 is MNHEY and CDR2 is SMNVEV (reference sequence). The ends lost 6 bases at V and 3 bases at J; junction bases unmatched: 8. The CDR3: CASSLAEKSYEQYF. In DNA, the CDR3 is TGTGCCAGCAGCCTAGCGGAGAAAAGCTACGAGCAGTACTTC.

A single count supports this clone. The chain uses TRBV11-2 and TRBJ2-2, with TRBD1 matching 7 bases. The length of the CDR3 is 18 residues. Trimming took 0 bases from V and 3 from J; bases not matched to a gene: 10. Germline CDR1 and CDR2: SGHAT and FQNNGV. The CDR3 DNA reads TGTGCCAGCAGCTTAGACCTTCTACGGGACAGATACACCGGGGAGCTGTTTTTT. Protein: CASSLDLLRDRYTGELFF.

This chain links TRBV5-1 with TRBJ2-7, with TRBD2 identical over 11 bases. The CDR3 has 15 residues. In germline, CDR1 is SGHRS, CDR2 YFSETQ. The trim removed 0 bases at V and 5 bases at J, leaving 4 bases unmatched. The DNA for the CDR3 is TGCGCCAGCAGCTTGGCTCCGGGACTAGCGGACGAGCAGTACTTC. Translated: CASSLAPGLADEQYF.

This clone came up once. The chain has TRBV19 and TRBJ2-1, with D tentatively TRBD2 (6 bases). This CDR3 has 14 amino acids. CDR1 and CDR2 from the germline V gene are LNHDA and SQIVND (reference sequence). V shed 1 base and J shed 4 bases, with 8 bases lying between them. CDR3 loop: CASSIGSGYNEQFF. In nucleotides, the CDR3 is TGTGCCAGTAGTATAGGTAGCGGTTACAATGAGCAGTTCTTC. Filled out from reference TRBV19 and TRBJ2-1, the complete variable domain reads DGGITQSPKYLFRKEGQNVTLSCEQNLNHDAMYWYRQDPGQGLRLIYYSQIVNDFQKGDIAEGYSVSREKKESFPLTVTSAQKNPTAFYLCASSIGSGYNEQFFGPGTRLTVL.

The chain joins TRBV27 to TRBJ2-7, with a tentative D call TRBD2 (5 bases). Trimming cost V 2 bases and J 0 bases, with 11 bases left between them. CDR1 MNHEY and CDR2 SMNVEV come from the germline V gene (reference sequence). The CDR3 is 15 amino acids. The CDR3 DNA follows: TGTGCCAGCAGTTTAGGTGCGGGCCGCTCCTACGAGCAGTACTTC. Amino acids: CASSLGAGRSYEQYF.